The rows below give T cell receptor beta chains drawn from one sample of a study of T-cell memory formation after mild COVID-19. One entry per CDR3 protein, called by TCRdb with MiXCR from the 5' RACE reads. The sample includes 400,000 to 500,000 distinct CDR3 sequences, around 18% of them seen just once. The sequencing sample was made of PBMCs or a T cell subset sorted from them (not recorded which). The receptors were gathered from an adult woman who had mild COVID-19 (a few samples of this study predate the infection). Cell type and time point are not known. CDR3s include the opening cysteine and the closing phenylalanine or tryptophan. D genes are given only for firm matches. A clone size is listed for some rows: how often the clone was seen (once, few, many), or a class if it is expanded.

CDR3 DNA: TGTGCCACCAGTGACCCGGACAGGGCTCACGAGCAGTACTTC; CDR3 protein: CATSDPDRAHEQYF; J gene: TRBJ2-7; clone size: many; D gene: TRBD1; V gene: TRBV24-1
CDR3 DNA: TGTGCCAGCTCACCCAGAACCAGACTAGGCAATGAGCAGTTCTTC; CDR3 protein: CASSPRTRLGNEQFF; J gene: TRBJ2-1; clone size: .; D gene: .; V gene: TRBV18
CDR3 DNA: TGTGCCAGCAGTTTCGACAGACCTACTAACTATGGCTACACCTTC; CDR3 protein: CASSFDRPTNYGYTF; J gene: TRBJ1-2; clone size: .; D gene: .; V gene: TRBV12-3/TRBV12-4
CDR3 DNA: TGTGCCAGCCAGGGGACAGGGACTATGTTCCCTGAAGCTTTCTTT; CDR3 protein: CASQGTGTMFPEAFF; J gene: TRBJ1-1; clone size: few; D gene: TRBD1; V gene: TRBV2
CDR3 DNA: TGTGCCATCAGTTCTAGGGGGTTGGCAGATACGCAGTATTTT; CDR3 protein: CAISSRGLADTQYF; J gene: TRBJ2-3; clone size: many; D gene: .; V gene: TRBV10-3
CDR3 DNA: TGCGCCAGCAGCCTAATCACCGGGACAGCAGTCACAGATACGCAGTATTTT; CDR3 protein: CASSLITGTAVTDTQYF; J gene: TRBJ2-3; clone size: once; D gene: TRBD1; V gene: TRBV5-1
CDR3 DNA: TGCAGTGCTAGACCTAACAGGGCTGGAAACACCATATATTTT; CDR3 protein: CSARPNRAGNTIYF; J gene: TRBJ1-3; clone size: .; D gene: .; V gene: TRBV20-1
CDR3 DNA: TGTGCTAGCAGCTTAGGACTAGCATTCGGCCGCAATGAGCAGTTCTTC; CDR3 protein: CASSLGLAFGRNEQFF; J gene: TRBJ2-1; clone size: few; D gene: TRBD2; V gene: TRBV7-7
CDR3 DNA: TGTGCCAGCAGTCAAGGACAGGGACGGTCCTACGAGCAGTACTTC; CDR3 protein: CASSQGQGRSYEQYF; J gene: TRBJ2-7; clone size: .; D gene: TRBD1; V gene: TRBV7-6
CDR3 DNA: TGTGCCAGCAGTCCCAATGGAGGGGCAGGTCCATCAGACTTC; CDR3 protein: CASSPNGGAGPSDF; J gene: TRBJ2-7; clone size: few; D gene: .; V gene: TRBV12-3/TRBV12-4
CDR3 DNA: TGCGCCAGCAGCCAATTACAGGGTGTGGACTATGGCTACACCTTC; CDR3 protein: CASSQLQGVDYGYTF; J gene: TRBJ1-2; clone size: .; D gene: .; V gene: TRBV5-1
CDR3 DNA: TGTGCCAGCAGCGGGGGACCCCACACCGGGGAGCTGTTTTTT; CDR3 protein: CASSGGPHTGELFF; J gene: TRBJ2-2; clone size: few; D gene: .; V gene: TRBV7-2
CDR3 DNA: TGTGCCAGCAGTAACAGAGGGCAAGAGACCCAGTACTTC; CDR3 protein: CASSNRGQETQYF; J gene: TRBJ2-5; clone size: .; D gene: .; V gene: TRBV7-2
CDR3 DNA: TGTGCCAGCAGCTTAGCACCGACAGGGGCGGGAGTGGGAGAGCAGTACTTC; CDR3 protein: CASSLAPTGAGVGEQYF; J gene: TRBJ2-7; clone size: .; D gene: .; V gene: TRBV7-6
CDR3 DNA: TGCAGTGCCCCACTCGACAGGGGCAATGGCTACACCTTC; CDR3 protein: CSAPLDRGNGYTF; J gene: TRBJ1-2; clone size: few; D gene: TRBD1; V gene: TRBV20-1
CDR3 DNA: TGTGCCAGCAGCCAGGCTAGGACAGGCGCTTTCTTT; CDR3 protein: CASSQARTGAFF; J gene: TRBJ1-1; clone size: .; D gene: TRBD1; V gene: TRBV3-1
CDR3 DNA: TGTGCCAGCTCACCACTCGACAGGGCCACCTACGAGCAGTACTTC; CDR3 protein: CASSPLDRATYEQYF; J gene: TRBJ2-7; clone size: .; D gene: TRBD1; V gene: TRBV18
CDR3 DNA: TGTGCCAGCAGCCAAAAGGTGGGGGGTCAGCCCCAGCATTTT; CDR3 protein: CASSQKVGGQPQHF; J gene: TRBJ1-5; clone size: few; D gene: .; V gene: TRBV3-1
CDR3 DNA: TGTGCCAGCAGCCAAAAGCAACAGCTACGGGAGACCCAGTACTTC; CDR3 protein: CASSQKQQLRETQYF; J gene: TRBJ2-5; clone size: .; D gene: .; V gene: TRBV14
CDR3 DNA: TGTGCCTGGAGTATCGGGGGGCCTCTGCGGGGCACAGATACGCAGTATTTT; CDR3 protein: CAWSIGGPLRGTDTQYF; J gene: TRBJ2-3; clone size: .; D gene: .; V gene: TRBV30